This T cell receptor beta chain comes out of a study of T-cell memory formation after mild COVID-19. V was clipped by 5 bases and J by 7 bases; unmatched bases: 8. The length of the CDR3 is 15 residues. A single record per CDR3 protein comes from TCRdb applying MiXCR to the 5' RACE reads. The data hold 300,000 to 400,000 distinct CDR3 sequences, with about 16% observed a single time. Study findings and constraints: Contracting CD4+ clones lay largely in CM and EM, with CD8+ ones residing in EMRA. In second-wave clones peaking day 37, SARS-CoV-2 specificity remained unconfirmed.

On this clonotype itself: Antigen: not known.

This TCR came from a man aged 18 to 29 who had mild COVID-19 (a few samples of this study predate the infection). Cell type and time point are not known. Sequencing was done on a sample of PBMCs or a T cell subset sorted from them (not recorded which). The V and J genes are TRBV12-3 or TRBV12-4 and TRBJ2-1, with 10 bases matching TRBD2. CDR3 region: CASSPSGGLANEQFF. CDR3 nucleotides: TGTGCCAGCAGTCCTAGCGGGGGACTGGCGAATGAGCAGTTCTTC.